Following are 12 T cell receptor beta chains from one sample sequenced in a study of regulatory T cells in long-lasting Graves disease. CDR3 regions were amplified by Arm-PCR using iRepertoire HTBI primers to build TCR beta libraries. Via MiXCR, TCRdb re-called the multiplex PCR reads, giving one row per CDR3 protein. The data contain under 450,000 distinct CDR3 sequences, approximately 12% of them seen just once; the ten biggest clones take up around 18%. The time point was: newly diagnosed GD, antithyroid drugs for less than 3 months. Extracted PBMC RNA gave rise to the TCR library. The data also belong to a second study, concerning T cells in Graves' hyperthyroidism and ophthalmopathy.

The specimen was peripheral blood mononuclear cells (PBMCs), collected at new diagnosis, from a patient treated with antithyroid drugs. The receptors here all came from a young woman with Graves disease.

This clonotype was observed many times. At one boundary the junction diverges from the germline segment, which might be a read error. J is TRBJ2-7 and V is TRBV7-9; D is possibly TRBD1 (7 bases). Looked up from germline, CDR1 is SEHNR and CDR2 is FQNEAQ (reference sequence). The CDR3 length is 13 residues. This CDR3 is CASSAGTAWRGSF. As DNA, the CDR3 is TGTGCCAGCAGCGCAGGGACAGCCTGGCGGGGAAGCTTC.

Points on this clonotype: Since the CDR3 does not end with the conserved phenylalanine or tryptophan, this likely comes from a read error. This chain joins TRBV28 and TRBJ2-3, with TRBD2 matching over 7 bases. The V gene's germline CDR1 is MDHEN and CDR2 SYDVKM. The CDR3 sequence is 15 residues long. With V trimmed by 7 bases and J by 2 bases, 9 bases remained unmatched. CDR3 region: CASTLGAGNTDTQYS. The CDR3 DNA is TGTGCCAGCACCCTCGGAGCGGGGAACACAGATACGCAGTATTCT.

This clonotype was seen ten or more times. The chain has TRBV7-3 and TRBJ1-1; D unresolved. This CDR3 is 16 amino acids long. V was clipped by 2 bases and J by 1 base, with 14 bases between them. In germline, CDR1 is SGHTA, CDR2 FQGTGA. DNA of the CDR3: TGTGCCAGCAGCTTATCCGAGGCGGTGGGGAACACTGAAGCTTTCTTT. The encoded protein is CASSLSEAVGNTEAFF.

This clonotype was seen only a few times. The V gene is TRBV2, the J gene TRBJ1-5, with D uncertain. The V and J ends lost 3 bases and 3 bases respectively, with 15 bases between them. CDR3 length: 16 amino acids. Germline CDR1 reads SNHLY; CDR2 reads FYNNEI. For the CDR3, the DNA is TGTGCCAGCAGTGAGTCAGGCGGAAAGAACAATCAGCCCCAGCATTTT. This gives the protein CASSESGGKNNQPQHF.

This clonotype has ten or more counts. The V call is TRBV29-1, the J call TRBJ2-1; tentative D call: TRBD1 (7 bases). CDR3 length equals 13 residues. From germline, CDR1 is SQVTM and CDR2 ANQGSEA. The germline V and J ends were trimmed by 7 bases and 2 bases, with 12 bases remaining between them. The CDR3 DNA follows: TGCAGCGGCAGGGGGGACCCCTACAATGAGCAGTTCTTC. Translating it yields CSGRGDPYNEQFF.

This clonotype was counted many times. The chain combines TRBV2 with TRBJ1-5, with D hard to call. Germline-derived CDR1 and CDR2 are SNHLY and FYNNEI. The CDR3 totals 14 residues. V was pared by 2 bases and J by 6 bases, with 11 bases between. The CDR3: CASSEILSAQPQHF. CDR3 DNA: TGTGCCAGCAGTGAAATTCTCTCGGCTCAGCCCCAGCATTTT.

Ten or more counts support this clonotype. This rearrangement joins TRBV6-5 to TRBJ1-4; D possibly corresponds to TRBD1 (6 bases). The CDR3 spans 17 residues. Germline V gene data show CDR1 as MNHEY and CDR2 as SVGAGI. V was cut by 0 bases and J by 0 bases, with 11 bases left in between. The CDR3 loop reads CASSYSRTAATNEKLFF. The CDR3 region has the DNA TGTGCCAGCAGTTACTCAAGGACAGCTGCAACTAATGAAAAACTGTTTTTT.

V gene TRBV3-1 combines with J gene TRBJ2-7; TRBD2 matches 7 bases. The CDR3 has 13 amino acids. V trimming: 2 bases; J trimming: 2 bases; junction bases outside the gene matches: 0. Germline V gene sequence: CDR1 LGHDT, CDR2 YNNKEL (reference sequence). The CDR3 sequence: CASSQREAYEQYF. The DNA of the CDR3 is TGTGCCAGCAGCCAACGGGAGGCCTACGAGCAGTACTTC.

This clonotype came up many times. The gene calls are TRBV6-5 and TRBJ2-7, with no clear D. In germline, CDR1 is MNHEY, CDR2 SVGAGI. CDR3 length equals 14 residues. V dropped 3 bases and J dropped 3 bases, with 12 bases sitting between them. The CDR3 here is CASSYGPENYEQYF. CDR3 sequence (DNA): TGTGCCAGCAGTTATGGGCCAGAAAACTACGAGCAGTACTTC.

The gene calls are TRBV13 and TRBJ1-2; 8 bases are shared with TRBD1. V was clipped by 7 bases and J by 8 bases; unmatched bases: 9. Germline CDR1 is PRHDT and CDR2 is FYEKMQ (reference sequence). The CDR3 loop spans 13 amino acids. CDR3 DNA: TGTGCCAGCAACCTAGGACAGGGTGTGGGCTACACCTTC. Residues: CASNLGQGVGYTF.

Many counts were recorded for this clonotype. CDR3 coding DNA: TGTGCCAGCAGCTTAGGGCTCTGGGCAACCGGGGAGCTGTTTTTT. Translating it yields CASSLGLWATGELFF. The rearrangement joins TRBV7-2 to TRBJ2-2, with D unresolved. The CDR3 loop spans 15 amino acids. V was pared by 1 base and J by 5 bases, with 11 bases between. Per the germline V gene, CDR1 is SGHTA and CDR2 is FQGNSA.

This rearrangement joins TRBV18 to TRBJ2-3; TRBD2 matches 16 bases. V shed 4 bases, J shed 5 bases, and the junction held 3 bases outside the gene matches. The length of the CDR3 is 16 residues. Per germline, CDR1 KGHSH and CDR2 LQKENI. CDR3 amino acids: CASSLGLAGGEDTQYF. The CDR3 DNA sequence: TGTGCCAGCTCACTGGGACTAGCGGGAGGGGAAGATACGCAGTATTTT.